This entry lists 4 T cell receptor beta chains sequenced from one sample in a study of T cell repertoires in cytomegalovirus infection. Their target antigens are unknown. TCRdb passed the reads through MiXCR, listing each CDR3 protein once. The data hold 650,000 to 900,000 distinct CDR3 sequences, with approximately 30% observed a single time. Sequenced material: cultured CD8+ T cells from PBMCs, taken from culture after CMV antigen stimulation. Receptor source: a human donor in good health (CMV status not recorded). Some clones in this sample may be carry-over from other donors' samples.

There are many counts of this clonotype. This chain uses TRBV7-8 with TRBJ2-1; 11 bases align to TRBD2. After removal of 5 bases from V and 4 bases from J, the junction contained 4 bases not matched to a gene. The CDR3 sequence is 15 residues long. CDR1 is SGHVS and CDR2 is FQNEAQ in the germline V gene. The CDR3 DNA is TGTGCCAGCAGCGAACCTAGCGGGGGGTACAATGAGCAGTTCTTC. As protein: CASSEPSGGYNEQFF.

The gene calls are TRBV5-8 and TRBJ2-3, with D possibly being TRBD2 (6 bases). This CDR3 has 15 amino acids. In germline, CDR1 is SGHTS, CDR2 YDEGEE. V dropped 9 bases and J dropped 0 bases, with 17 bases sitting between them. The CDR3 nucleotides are TGTGCCACGGAGGGACTGACTTATAGCACAGATACGCAGTATTTT. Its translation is CATEGLTYSTDTQYF.

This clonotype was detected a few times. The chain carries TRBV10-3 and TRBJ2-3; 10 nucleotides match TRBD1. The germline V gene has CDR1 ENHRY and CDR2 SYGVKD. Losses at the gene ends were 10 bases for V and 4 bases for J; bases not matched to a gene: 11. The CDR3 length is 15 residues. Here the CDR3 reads CATLPGTGDSDTQYF. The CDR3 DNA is TGTGCCACGTTACCTGGGACAGGGGACTCAGATACGCAGTATTTT.

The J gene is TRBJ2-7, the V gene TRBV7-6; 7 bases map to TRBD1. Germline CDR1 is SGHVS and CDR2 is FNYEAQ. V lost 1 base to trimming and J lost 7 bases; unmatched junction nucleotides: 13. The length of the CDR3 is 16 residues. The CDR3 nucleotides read TGTGCCAGCAGCTTAGACGGCTCCCTGACAGGGAGAGAGCAGTACGTC. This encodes CASSLDGSLTGREQYV.